The 27 T cell receptor beta chains reported below all come from one sample, sequenced in a study of T cell clonality in common variable immunodeficiency. The table came from immunoSEQ multiplex PCR; TCRdb's copy has only in-frame clones and leaves some out. The specimen has tens of thousands of clones, none found just once. Sequenced material: peripheral blood mononuclear cells. These receptors were taken from a person between 18 and 75 years old in good health.

The sample holds many counts of this clone. The read falls 3 residues short of the CDR3 end, and the missing part is taken from the germline J gene. This sequence joins TRBV5-4 and TRBJ2-1; maybe TRBD2 (5 bases). The CDR3 contains 16 residues. The ends were cut back, 0 bases at V and 8 bases at J, with 18 bases in the middle. Germline CDR1 and CDR2: SGHNT and YYREEE (reference sequence). The CDR3 sequence is CASSLARGLQNDEQFF. The covered CDR3 bases are TGTGCCAGCAGCTTGGCCCGAGGGCTTCAAAACGATGAG.

There are many counts of this clone. The read terminates 3 residues ahead of where the CDR3 ends, so the germline J gene completes it. The rearrangement joins TRBV5-4 to TRBJ1-2, with a tentative D call TRBD1 (5 bases). V was pared by 0 bases and J by 7 bases, with 10 bases between. Germline CDR1 reads SGHNT; CDR2 reads YYREEE (reference sequence). There are 13 residues in the CDR3. The CDR3 is CASSLVAQGGYTF. The DNA read from the CDR3 is TGTGCCAGCAGCTTGGTGGCTCAGGGTGGC.

This clone was recorded many times. The read gets to within 3 residues of the CDR3 end, and the germline J gene fills in the rest. The genes are TRBV19 and TRBJ2-5; 8 positions agree with TRBD2. Per the germline V gene, CDR1 is LNHDA and CDR2 is SQIVND (reference sequence). The J segment lost 4 bases and the V segment lost 6 bases, leaving 4 bases of the junction unmatched. This CDR3 is built from 13 residues. The CDR3 loop reads CASSERGRETQYF. The covered CDR3 bases are TGTGCCAGTAGCGAGCGGGGGAGAGAGACC.

This clone appeared many times. The missing CDR3 end, 3 residues past where the read stops, is filled in from the germline J gene. The rearrangement joins TRBV7-2 to TRBJ2-7, with a tentative D call TRBD1 (5 bases). CDR1 SGHTA and CDR2 FQGNSA come from the germline V gene. V lost 1 base and J 4 bases, leaving 11 bases between the germline ends. There are 14 residues in the CDR3. The CDR3 is CASSLGGRGYEQYF. The sequenced part of the CDR3 DNA is TGTGCCAGCAGCTTAGGCGGTAGGGGTTACGAG.

In its sample, this clone was seen many times. Read data end 3 residues before the CDR3 end; the end is taken from the germline J gene. The chain is built from TRBV7-2 and TRBJ1-2, with 7 bases fitting TRBD1. The CDR3 contains 14 residues. CDR1 SGHTA and CDR2 FQGNSA come from the germline V gene. J gave up 7 bases and V 1 base, and 6 bases lay outside the gene matches. Here the CDR3 reads CASSLDGGGSGYTF. Incomplete CDR3 DNA: TGTGCCAGCAGCTTAGATGGAGGGGGCAGTGGC.

This clone was found many times. The read ends 3 residues shy of where the CDR3 ends; the end is completed using the germline J gene. The chain joins TRBV5-1 to TRBJ2-7; D may be TRBD1 (6 bases). CDR3 length: 14 residues. V was shortened by 4 bases and J by 3 bases, with 14 bases between the two germline ends. Germline loops: CDR1 SGHRS, CDR2 YFSETQ. This CDR3 is CASSPVGQDYEQYF. CDR3 DNA, as far as it was read: TGCGCCAGCAGCCCGGTGGGACAAGACTACGAG.

Note on this clone: The read terminates 3 residues ahead of where the CDR3 ends, so the germline J gene completes it. This chain connects TRBV13 to TRBJ2-7; D perhaps matches TRBD1 (5 bases). This CDR3 region has 15 residues. The germline gives CDR1 PRHDT, CDR2 FYEKMQ (reference sequence). V shed 3 bases and J shed 4 bases, with 16 bases lying between them. The chain's CDR3 is CASSFQTEDWYEQYF. Partial CDR3 DNA: TGTGCCAGCAGCTTCCAGACAGAGGATTGGTACGAG.

This clone was seen ten or more times. The CDR3 goes on 3 residues after the read ends, and that part is filled in from the germline J gene. V is TRBV20-1 and J is TRBJ2-3; perhaps TRBD2 as D (5 bases). CDR3 length: 12 residues. Trimming removed 6 bases at V and 1 base at J, with 8 bases between. Germline CDR1 and CDR2: DFQATT and SNEGSKA (reference sequence). CDR3 protein: CSAPRGTDTQYF. The sequenced part of the CDR3 DNA is TGCAGTGCACCGCGGGGCACAGATACG.

At least ten counts were recorded for this clone. The missing CDR3 end, 3 residues past where the read stops, is filled in from the germline J gene. The chain is built from TRBV5-1 and TRBJ2-3; the D gene is possibly TRBD1 (5 bases). The CDR3 length is 19 residues. Deletions cut 2 bases from V and 0 bases from J, with 22 bases between. Germline CDR1 is SGHRS and CDR2 is YFSETQ. The sequenced CDR3 bases are TGCGCCAGCAGCTTAGGTTTGTTGATGTCTGACAGTAGCACAGATACG. Encoded protein: CASSLGLLMSDSSTDT. The CDR3 in full is CASSLGLLMSDSSTDTQYF.

This clone has a count of ten or more. The CDR3 extends 3 residues past the end of the read, so its final part is completed from the germline J gene. The chain links TRBV15 to TRBJ2-6, with D possibly being TRBD1 (6 bases). CDR3 size: 16 residues. Between the trimmed V and J ends, which lost 3 bases and 6 bases, there was a span of 15 bases. CDR1 is LNHNV, CDR2 YYDKDF, per germline (reference sequence). The part of the CDR3 DNA that was read is TGTGCCACCAGCAGCTTCGCTTTGGGACAGGCCAACGTC. Protein product: CATSSFALGQANV. The whole CDR3 sequence is CATSSFALGQANVLTF.

This clone was found many times. Read data end 3 residues before the CDR3 end; the end is taken from the germline J gene. The rearrangement joins TRBV19 to TRBJ1-4, with 8 nucleotides matching TRBD1. Trimming at V came to 7 bases and at J to 8 bases, leaving 9 bases not matched to a gene. CDR1 is LNHDA and CDR2 is SQIVND in the germline V gene (reference sequence). The CDR3 sequence is 14 residues long. The CDR3 loop reads CASNPQGVKEKLFF. The CDR3 DNA, read in part, is TGTGCCAGTAACCCACAGGGGGTGAAGGAAAAA.

This clone came up many times. CDR3 bases read: TGTGCCAGCAGCTTAATTGCGGGAAAAGAGACC. Translation gives CASSLIAGKET. The CDR3, in full, reads CASSLIAGKETQYF. This chain joins TRBV7-3 and TRBJ2-5; maybe TRBD2 (6 bases). With the read ending 3 residues before the CDR3 end, the germline J gene is used to fill in that end. The germline V and J ends were trimmed by 1 base and 3 bases, with 9 bases remaining between them. CDR3 length: 14 residues. Germline CDR1 SGHTA, CDR2 FQGTGA.

This clone was counted many times. Read coverage stops 3 residues before the CDR3 terminus; the germline J gene supplies the remainder. The chain joins TRBV28 to TRBJ1-4, with 8 bases fitting TRBD1. Germline V CDR1 and CDR2: MDHEN, SYDVKM. Unmatched junction bases numbered 6, after V lost 5 bases and J lost 7 bases. The CDR3 runs 14 residues. The sequenced CDR3 bases are TGTGCCAGCAGTGAGGCAGGGGGCGGTGAAAAA. It is translated as CASSEAGGGEK. The whole CDR3 sequence reads CASSEAGGGEKLFF.

This clone was counted many times. Coverage ceases 3 residues before the CDR3 finishes, and the germline J gene fills in the end. This chain connects TRBV11-3 to TRBJ2-5; D possibly corresponds to TRBD1 (6 bases). Germline V gives CDR1 SGHNT, CDR2 YENEEA. The V gene lost 6 bases and the J gene lost 6 bases, with 20 bases spanning the gap. This CDR3 comprises 15 residues. The part of the CDR3 DNA that was read is TGTGCCAGCAGATGCCCCAGGGGTAGGGGAAAGACC. It encodes CASRCPRGRGKT. The whole CDR3 protein is CASRCPRGRGKTQYF.

This clone appeared many times. The read terminates 3 residues ahead of where the CDR3 ends, so the germline J gene completes it. J is TRBJ2-1 and V is TRBV5-1; possible D gene TRBD1, 6 bases. This CDR3 is 12 amino acids long. The germline V and J ends were trimmed by 5 bases and 3 bases, with 6 bases remaining between them. Germline V gives CDR1 SGHRS, CDR2 YFSETQ. The CDR3 bases that were read are TGCGCCAGCAGGGACAGCTACAATGAG. Protein sequence: CASRDSYNE. The CDR3 reads in full as CASRDSYNEQFF.

This clone occurred many times. Read sequence stops 3 residues before the CDR3 end, and the germline J gene provides the missing end. The chain couples TRBV19 to TRBJ2-1, with 7 bases fitting TRBD2. The CDR3 contains 12 residues. The germline CDR1 and CDR2 sequences are LNHDA and SQIVND (reference sequence). The J segment lost 8 bases and the V segment lost 4 bases, leaving 2 bases of the junction unmatched. The CDR3 is CASSSGSDEQFF. CDR3 bases read: TGTGCCAGTAGTAGCGGGAGCGATGAG.

This clone was observed at least ten times. The read ends 3 residues early relative to the CDR3; the germline J gene fills the gap. The chain uses TRBV7-2 and TRBJ2-1; D remains ambiguous. Germline loops: CDR1 SGHTA, CDR2 FQGNSA. Trimming left V 0 bases short and J 7 bases short, with 7 bases between. This CDR3 is 13 amino acids long. The part of the CDR3 DNA that was read is TGTGCCAGCAGCTTAGCGATACAAAATGAG. This encodes CASSLAIQNE. The full CDR3 sequence reads CASSLAIQNEQFF.

This clone was counted at least ten times. The DNA read from the CDR3 is TGTGCCAGTAGTACGAGGGTAGGGTCAGATACG. This translates into CASSTRVGSDT. The entire CDR3 is CASSTRVGSDTQYF. The chain links TRBV19 to TRBJ2-3; the D gene is possibly TRBD2 (5 bases). The CDR3 end lies 3 residues beyond the end of the read and is filled in from the germline J gene. The CDR3 runs 14 residues. Trimming took off 4 bases at V and 4 bases at J, with 12 bases between the two ends. Germline V gene sequence: CDR1 LNHDA, CDR2 SQIVND (reference sequence).

This clone has a count of ten or more. CDR3 sequence reads: CASSQVPGNTEAFF. The CDR3 bases that were read are TGCGCCAGCAGCCAAGTTCCGGGTAACACTGAA. The V call is TRBV4-1, the J call TRBJ1-1; D not certain. The read is 3 residues too short to cover the CDR3 end, so that end is filled in from the germline J gene. Trimming took off 1 base at V and 2 bases at J, with 8 bases between the two ends. This CDR3 is built from 14 residues. Germline-derived CDR1 and CDR2 are MGHRA and YSYEKL.

There are many counts of this clone. From the germline J gene comes the end of the CDR3, since the read stops 3 residues before it. This CDR3 is also generated by other DNA sequences in the sample. The chain has TRBV7-8 and TRBJ1-5, with a possible D match to TRBD1 (6 bases). Germline values: CDR1 SGHVS, CDR2 FQNEAQ. The CDR3 length is 15 residues. The V and J ends lost 5 bases and 1 base respectively, with 12 bases between them. The sequenced CDR3 bases are TGTGCCAGCAGCCCACAGGGCAACAGCAATCAGCCC. It translates to CASSPQGNSNQP. The complete CDR3 reads CASSPQGNSNQPQHF.

This clone was counted many times. At one boundary the junction diverges from the germline segment, which might be a read error. From the germline J gene comes the end of the CDR3, since the read stops 3 residues before it. J is TRBJ1-6 and V is TRBV4-2; D perhaps matches TRBD1 (6 bases). The CDR3 runs to 14 residues. Germline lookup yields CDR1 LGHNA and CDR2 YNFKEQ. The CDR3 spells CASSQGQNNSPLHF. The covered CDR3 bases are TGCGCCAGCAGCCAAGGACAGAATAATTCACCC.

This clone was observed many times. The read halts 3 residues ahead of the CDR3 end, with the missing end drawn from the germline J gene. This rearrangement joins TRBV29-1 to TRBJ1-1; D gene ambiguous. Germline V gives CDR1 SQVTM, CDR2 ANQGSEA. The CDR3 has 11 amino acids. This CDR3 is CLGVRNTEAFF. The CDR3 bases that were read are TGCCTGGGCGTTCGGAACACTGAA.

In its sample, this clone was seen a few times. The sequence runs out 3 residues before the end of the CDR3; the remainder is reconstructed from the germline J gene. The J gene is TRBJ1-3, the V gene TRBV23-1; TRBD1 is a possible D gene (5 bases). TRBV23-1 is an ORF, and what it does is uncertain. The V gene lost 6 bases and the J gene lost 0 bases, with 15 bases spanning the gap. The CDR3 has 16 amino acids. CDR3 DNA, as far as it was read: TGCGCCAGCAGACCCTTGGGGGGGAGCTCTGGAAACACC. Protein sequence: CASRPLGGSSGNT. The CDR3 reads in full as CASRPLGGSSGNTIYF.

By share, this clone ranks as medium-sized. Sequencing ends 3 residues short of the CDR3 end; the germline J gene provides the rest. The chain carries TRBV6-2 or TRBV6-3 and TRBJ1-1; D is possibly TRBD1 (5 bases). V was shortened by 6 bases and J by 7 bases, with 15 bases between the two germline ends. CDR1 and CDR2 from the germline V gene are MNHEY and SVGEGT. The CDR3 sequence is 13 residues long. Here the CDR3 reads CASSPAGLIEAFF. The CDR3 DNA, read in part, is TGTGCCAGCAGCCCCGCAGGGCTCATTGAA.

At least ten counts were recorded for this clone. Read data end 3 residues before the CDR3 end; the end is taken from the germline J gene. J is TRBJ2-5 and V is TRBV2, with TRBD2 as a possible D gene (6 bases). Deletions cut 1 base from V and 1 base from J, with 7 bases between. CDR1 is SNHLY and CDR2 is FYNNEI in the germline V gene. The CDR3 length is 14 residues. The CDR3 sequence: CASSEVGGQETQYF. The CDR3 bases that were read are TGTGCCAGCAGTGAAGTGGGGGGCCAAGAGACC.

This clone was counted ten times or more. The read terminates 3 residues ahead of where the CDR3 ends, so the germline J gene completes it. This sequence joins TRBV7-9 and TRBJ1-1; D is perhaps TRBD1 (6 bases). V lost 2 bases, J lost 2 bases, and 9 bases lay in between. Germline-derived CDR1 and CDR2 are SEHNR and FQNEAQ (reference sequence). CDR3 length equals 14 residues. This CDR3 is CASSLQGSNTEAFF. The CDR3 DNA, read in part, is TGTGCCAGCAGCTTACAGGGGTCTAACACTGAA.

In this sample, this clone turned up many times. The CDR3 extends 3 residues past the end of the read, so its final part is completed from the germline J gene. The chain carries TRBV7-9 and TRBJ1-6, with D unclear. Germline CDR1 is SEHNR and CDR2 is FQNEAQ (reference sequence). The CDR3 contains 12 residues. The sequenced part of the CDR3 DNA is TGTGCCAGCAGCCCAGCGGACCGGCCC. It specifies CASSPADRP. The whole CDR3 is CASSPADRPLHF.